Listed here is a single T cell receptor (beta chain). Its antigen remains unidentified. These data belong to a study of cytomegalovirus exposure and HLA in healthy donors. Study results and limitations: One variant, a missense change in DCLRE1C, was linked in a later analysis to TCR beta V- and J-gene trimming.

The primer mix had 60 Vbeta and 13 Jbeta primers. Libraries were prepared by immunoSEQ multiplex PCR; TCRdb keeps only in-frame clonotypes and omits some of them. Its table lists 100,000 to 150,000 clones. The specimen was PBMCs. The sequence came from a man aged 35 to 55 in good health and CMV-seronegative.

CDR3: CASSVWEGSSYEQYF. CDR3 DNA: TGTGCCAGCAGTGTGTGGGAAGGGAGCTCCTACGAGCAGTACTTC. V gene TRBV6-1 combines with J gene TRBJ2-7; tentatively, D is TRBD2 (5 bases). Between the trimmed V and J ends, which lost 4 bases and 0 bases, there was a span of 13 bases. The length of the CDR3 is 15 residues. Germline V gives CDR1 MNHNS, CDR2 SASEGT.